This TCR beta chain was captured by sequencing in a study of human T cells and chemical hapten exposure. The V and J ends lost 4 bases and 5 bases, in that order; junction bases with no gene match: 4. This CDR3 has 15 residues. Germline assignment: CDR1 ENHRY and CDR2 SYGVKD. Noted time point: patch test 1, 2 weeks after DPC sensitization. Documented treatment: therapeutic diphenylcyclopropenone sensitization with weekly scalp DPC. Using its own MiXCR run on the RACE reads, TCRdb lists one record per CDR3 protein. Of around 380,000 distinct CDR3 sequences listed, more than 4.5% were seen once; the top ten hold under 3%.

The source of this sequence is a woman aged 45-65 years with alopecia areata. Some clones in this sample may be carry-over from other donors' samples. V gene TRBV10-3 combines with J gene TRBJ2-3, with 12 bases fitting TRBD2. The material was whole blood, obtained in connection with sensitization to the hapten diphenylcyclopropenone (DPC). CDR3 DNA sequence: TGTGCCATCAGTGGGACTAGCGGGATCATAGATACGCAGTATTTT. Residues: CAISGTSGIIDTQYF.